These 17 T cell receptor beta chains were sequenced from one sample in a study of T cells in Graves' hyperthyroidism and ophthalmopathy. Amplification targeted TCR beta CDR3 regions from RNA transcripts. The HTBI primer set served for first-round RT-PCR of the TCR CDR3. TCRdb redid the calling of the multiplex PCR reads with MiXCR, one entry per CDR3 protein. The table lists fewer than 650,000 distinct CDR3 sequences, approximately 15% of them singletons. Sequencing used blood. These receptors all come from a woman aged 30 to 39 with Graves' hyperthyroidism that later progressed to Graves' ophthalmopathy.

This clonotype was observed at least ten times. The chain couples TRBV3-1 to TRBJ2-1; D perhaps matches TRBD2 (5 bases). Germline lookup yields CDR1 LGHDT and CDR2 YNNKEL (reference sequence). The V end was cut by 8 bases, the J end by 7 bases, with 9 bases between. There are 11 residues in the CDR3. This chain's CDR3 is CASFSGNEQFF. The CDR3 bases are TGTGCCAGCTTCTCGGGGAATGAGCAGTTCTTC.

This clonotype was seen only a few times. V gene TRBV27 combines with J gene TRBJ1-4; 7 nucleotides agree with TRBD1. CDR1 and CDR2 (germline): MNHEY, SMNVEV (reference sequence). CDR3 length: 14 residues. V lost 4 bases and J lost 7; bases outside the gene matches: 6. CDR3 DNA: TGTGCCAGCAGTTACGGGACAGACCTTGAAAAACTGTTTTTT. Protein: CASSYGTDLEKLFF.

This clonotype was counted a few times. This rearrangement joins TRBV15 to TRBJ1-1; 9 nucleotides align to TRBD1. The CDR3 runs 17 residues. Germline loops: CDR1 LNHNV, CDR2 YYDKDF (reference sequence). V lost 2 bases, J lost 4 bases, and 11 bases stayed unmatched. CDR3 sequence reads: CATSRSPGQGSGTEAFF. The CDR3 region has the DNA TGTGCCACCAGCAGATCGCCGGGACAGGGATCGGGCACTGAAGCTTTCTTT.

In this sample, this clonotype turned up many times. V gene TRBV6-1 combines with J gene TRBJ1-4; D is ambiguous. The CDR3 has 14 residues. V lost 6 bases and J 6 bases, leaving 14 bases between the germline ends. The germline CDR1 and CDR2 sequences are MNHNS and SASEGT. The CDR3 here is CASSRRFADEKLFF. The CDR3 DNA reads as TGTGCCAGCAGCAGACGGTTCGCGGATGAAAAACTGTTTTTT.

This clonotype came up many times. The chain combines TRBV11-3 with TRBJ2-1, with TRBD2 matching 13 bases. CDR1 is SGHNT and CDR2 is YENEEA in the germline V gene. The CDR3 spans 15 residues. Trimming cost V 6 bases and J 6 bases; bases outside gene matches: 5. Here the CDR3 DNA reads TGTGCCAGCAGTTCCGGGACTAGCGGGGCCAATGAGCAGTTCTTC. Translation: CASSSGTSGANEQFF.

Only a few counts were recorded for this clonotype. The rearrangement uses TRBV6-1 and TRBJ1-1, with D possibly TRBD1 on 5 matching bases. This CDR3 contains 14 residues. Per germline, CDR1 MNHNS and CDR2 SASEGT. V gave up 10 bases and J gave up 3 bases, with 18 bases separating them. CDR3 region: CATSRVELDTEAFF. Here the CDR3 DNA reads TGTGCCACAAGCAGGGTGGAGTTGGACACTGAAGCTTTCTTT.

Many counts were recorded for this clonotype. The J gene is TRBJ1-1, the V gene TRBV7-2, with 7 bases identical to TRBD1. The CDR3 runs 16 residues. Losses at the gene ends were 1 base for V and 4 bases for J; bases not matched to a gene: 9. Germline V lookup: CDR1 SGHTA, CDR2 FQGNSA. The CDR3 spells CASSLVGGGWATEAFF. The CDR3 DNA sequence: TGTGCCAGCAGCTTAGTAGGGGGCGGTTGGGCCACTGAAGCTTTCTTT.

The chain carries TRBV6-1 and TRBJ2-5, with unresolved D. The V gene lost 5 bases and the J gene lost 5 bases, with 15 bases spanning the gap. Germline V gives CDR1 MNHNS, CDR2 SASEGT. The CDR3 spans 14 residues. In DNA, the CDR3 is TGTGCCAGCAGTAAATTCCCCGTGATGGAGACCCAGTACTTC. Amino acid sequence: CASSKFPVMETQYF.

This clonotype was detected many times. The chain has TRBV27 and TRBJ2-3; D is uncertain. Germline CDR1 and CDR2: MNHEY and SMNVEV (reference sequence). V was trimmed by 4 bases and J by 0 bases, leaving 5 bases between them. The CDR3 is 13 amino acids. CDR3 residues: CASSSLSTDTQYF. The CDR3 region has the DNA TGTGCCAGCAGTTCGCTAAGCACAGATACGCAGTATTTT.

At least ten counts were recorded for this clonotype. The chain carries TRBV9 and TRBJ1-6; no firm D call. The CDR3 extends over 14 amino acids. V lost 0 bases and J lost 7, with 8 bases in between. CDR1 is SGDLS, CDR2 YYNGEE, per germline. The CDR3 DNA reads TGTGCCAGCAGCGTAGTTGCGGCGAATTCACCCCTCCACTTT. Translating gives CASSVVAANSPLHF.

The V gene is TRBV7-8, the J gene TRBJ2-2; 8 nucleotides match TRBD2. The CDR3 is 18 amino acids. Germline V gene sequence: CDR1 SGHVS, CDR2 FQNEAQ. V trimming: 3 bases; J trimming: 3 bases; junction bases outside the gene matches: 12. The CDR3 DNA sequence: TGTGCCAGCAGCTTGGGGCTAGCGGGCATAGTTGACACCGGGGAGCTGTTTTTT. Protein sequence: CASSLGLAGIVDTGELFF.

This clonotype was seen repeatedly, ten times or more. The rearrangement links TRBV7-9 to TRBJ1-2; TRBD1 matches 7 bases. The CDR3 covers 12 residues. Trimming removed 1 base from V and 11 bases from J; junction bases left unmatched: 4. Germline CDR1 reads SEHNR; CDR2 reads FQNEAQ (reference sequence). Here the CDR3 DNA reads TGTGCCAGCAGCTTAGTGGACAGGATGTACACCTTC. Translated, it gives CASSLVDRMYTF.

This clonotype was seen many times. The rearrangement uses TRBV12-5 and TRBJ2-1; 9 nucleotides align to TRBD2. The ends lost 7 bases at V and 4 bases at J; junction bases unmatched: 5. This CDR3 contains 14 residues. Germline assignment: CDR1 LGHNT and CDR2 FRNRAP. The CDR3, as DNA: TGTGCTAGTGACAGGCGGGAGGGGTACAATGAGCAGTTCTTC. Protein sequence: CASDRREGYNEQFF.

V and J are TRBV5-1 and TRBJ2-6, with D possibly being TRBD1 (6 bases). V shed 5 bases and J shed 0 bases, with 15 bases lying between them. The CDR3 loop spans 17 amino acids. CDR1 is SGHRS and CDR2 is YFSETQ in the germline V gene. CDR3 protein: CASSIGGPYSGANVLTF. The CDR3 DNA is TGCGCCAGCAGTATAGGGGGACCCTACTCTGGGGCCAACGTCCTGACTTTC.

This clonotype was detected ten times or more. The chain carries TRBV29-1 and TRBJ1-2; possibly TRBD1 for D (5 bases). The V gene lost 4 bases and the J gene lost 3 bases, with 15 bases spanning the gap. Germline CDR1 reads SQVTM; CDR2 reads ANQGSEA. The CDR3 has 14 residues. The CDR3 loop is CSVVPRLGDYGYTF. DNA of the CDR3: TGCAGCGTTGTGCCCCGGCTGGGGGACTATGGCTACACCTTC.

This clonotype came up a few times. The chain employs TRBV24-1 and TRBJ2-5, with 8 bases lining up with TRBD2. Losses at the gene ends were 3 bases for V and 4 bases for J; bases not matched to a gene: 6. CDR1 and CDR2 (germline): KGHDR, SFDVKD. This CDR3 has 15 amino acids. The CDR3 region is CATSDPRLARETQYF. CDR3 DNA: TGTGCCACCAGTGATCCAAGACTAGCGAGAGAGACCCAGTACTTC.

This sequence joins TRBV20-1 and TRBJ2-1; 9 nucleotides line up with TRBD2. Germline V lookup: CDR1 DFQATT, CDR2 SNEGSKA (reference sequence). The ends lost 6 bases at V and 2 bases at J; junction bases unmatched: 8. This CDR3 has 15 amino acids. The CDR3 nucleotides read TGCAGTGCCACTAGCGGGCAGAGCCCCTACAATGAGCAGTTCTTC. As protein: CSATSGQSPYNEQFF.